The 2 T cell receptor beta chains listed next were all sequenced from one sample in a study of CD8+CD57+ T cells in acquired aplastic anemia. Sequenced patients had shown CD8+CD57+ cell expansion by flow cytometry. The template used for profiling TCR beta VDJ and CDR3 was genomic DNA. TCRdb reanalysed the reads using MiXCR and keeps one entry per CDR3 protein. The repertoire holds 260,000 or so distinct CDR3 sequences, around half seen once, with about 8.3% in the top ten. The sequenced sample consisted of sorted CD4+, CD8+, or CD8+CD57+ T cells (not recorded which) from PBMCs. The receptor set was obtained from a human donor with aplastic anemia.

This clonotype has only a few counts. The V gene is TRBV2, the J gene TRBJ1-6; the D gene is possibly TRBD1 (5 bases). Germline V gene lookup returns CDR1 SNHLY and CDR2 FYNNEI. Trimming pared 6 bases from V and 9 bases from J, leaving 18 bases between. This CDR3 comprises 15 residues. DNA for the CDR3: TGTGCCAGCAGCCGAGTGGCAGGGAGAGGTTCACCCCTCCACTTT. Protein sequence: CASSRVAGRGSPLHF.

This clonotype showed up many times. This chain uses TRBV6-5 with TRBJ2-7; 7 bases agree with TRBD1. V was pared by 4 bases and J by 6 bases, with 18 bases of the junction left unmatched. CDR1 is MNHEY, CDR2 SVGAGI, per germline. This CDR3 spans 17 amino acids. The CDR3 spells CASSSIKPDRDDGEQYF. The CDR3 DNA is TGTGCCAGCAGTTCGATCAAGCCCGACAGGGATGACGGCGAGCAGTACTTC.